This T cell receptor beta chain originates from a study of identical twins. Unique molecular identifiers were in the cDNA, with template-switch universal primer binding. A single record per CDR3 protein comes from TCRdb applying MiXCR to the 5' RACE reads. The sample holds 200,000 to 300,000 distinct CDR3 sequences, under 12% seen once. The sequenced sample consisted of memory T cells sorted from blood. This clonotype was sampled from a man between 45 and 60 years old in good health.

The CDR3 region is CASSVLTGTSGGEQFF. The CDR3 DNA sequence: TGTGCCAGCAGCGTCTTGACCGGGACTAGCGGGGGGGAGCAGTTCTTC. This chain joins TRBV9 and TRBJ2-1, with TRBD2 matching 15 bases. Germline V gene lookup returns CDR1 SGDLS and CDR2 YYNGEE. The ends lost 2 bases at V and 10 bases at J; junction bases unmatched: 7. The length of the CDR3 is 16 residues.